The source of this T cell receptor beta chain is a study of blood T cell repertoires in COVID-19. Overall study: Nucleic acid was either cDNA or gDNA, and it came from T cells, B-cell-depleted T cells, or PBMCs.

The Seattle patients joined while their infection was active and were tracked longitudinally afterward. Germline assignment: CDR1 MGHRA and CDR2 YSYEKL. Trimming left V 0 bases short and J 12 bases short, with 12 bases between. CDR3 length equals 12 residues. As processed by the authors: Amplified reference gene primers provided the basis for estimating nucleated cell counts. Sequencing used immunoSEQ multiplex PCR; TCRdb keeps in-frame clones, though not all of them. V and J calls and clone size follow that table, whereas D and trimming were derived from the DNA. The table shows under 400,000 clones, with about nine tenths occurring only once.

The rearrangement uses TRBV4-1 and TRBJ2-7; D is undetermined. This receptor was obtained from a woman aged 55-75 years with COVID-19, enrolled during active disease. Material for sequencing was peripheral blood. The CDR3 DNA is TGCGCCAGCAGCCAAGAAGGAGTGTTATTGTACTTC. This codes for CASSQEGVLLYF.